The present TCR beta chain was sequenced within a study of OX40 agonist ivuxolimab in advanced cancers. The overall study: At doses from 0.01 to 10 mg/kg, patients were given intravenous ivuxolimab every 2 weeks. Dose-escalation patients were diagnosed with hepatocellular carcinoma, melanoma, renal cell cancer or head and neck cancer.

Germline V lookup: CDR1 SGHTS, CDR2 YDEGEE. The trim removed 4 bases at V and 0 bases at J, leaving 13 bases unmatched. CDR3 size: 17 residues. The protocol was immunoSEQ multiplex PCR, while the TCRdb copy is restricted to in-frame clones and leaves out a portion. The data show 55,000 to 75,000 clones, with 80% to 90% seen just once and 0.9% to 1.4% held by the top ten. This clone was recorded only once. This TCR derives from an adult with an advanced solid tumor such as melanoma, head and neck, liver or kidney cancer. The chain combines TRBV5-8 with TRBJ2-7, with 7 nucleotides matching TRBD1. Sequencing used CD4+ or CD8+ T cells sorted from blood, obtained in a trial of the OX40 agonist ivuxolimab. The CDR3 nucleotides read TGTGCCAGCAGCCCTAGAACAGGGGACCCCGGCTCCTACGAGCAGTACTTC. Translating gives CASSPRTGDPGSYEQYF.